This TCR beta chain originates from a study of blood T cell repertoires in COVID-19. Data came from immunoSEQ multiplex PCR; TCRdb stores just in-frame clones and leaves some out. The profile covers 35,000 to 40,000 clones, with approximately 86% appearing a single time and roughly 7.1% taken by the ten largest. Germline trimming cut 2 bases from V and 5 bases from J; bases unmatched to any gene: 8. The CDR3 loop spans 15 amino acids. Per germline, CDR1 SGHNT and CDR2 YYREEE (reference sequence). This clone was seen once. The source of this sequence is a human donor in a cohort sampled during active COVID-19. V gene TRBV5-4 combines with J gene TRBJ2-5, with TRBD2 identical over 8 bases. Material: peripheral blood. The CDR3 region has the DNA TGTGCCAGCAGCTTATCGGGGGGGGCAGCCGAGACCCAGTACTTC. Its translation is CASSLSGGAAETQYF.